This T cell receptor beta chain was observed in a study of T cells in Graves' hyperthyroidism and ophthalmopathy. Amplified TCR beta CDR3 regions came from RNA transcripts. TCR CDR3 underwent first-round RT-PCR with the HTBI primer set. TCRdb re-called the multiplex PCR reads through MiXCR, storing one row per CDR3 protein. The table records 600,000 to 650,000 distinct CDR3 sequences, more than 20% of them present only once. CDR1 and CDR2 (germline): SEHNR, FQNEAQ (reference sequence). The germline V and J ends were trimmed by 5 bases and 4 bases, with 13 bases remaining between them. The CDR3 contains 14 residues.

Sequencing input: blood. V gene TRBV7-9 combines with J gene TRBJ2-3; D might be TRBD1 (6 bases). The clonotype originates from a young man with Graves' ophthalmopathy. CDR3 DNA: TGTGCCAGCAGCATACAGGGAACGGCAGATACGCAGTATTTT. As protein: CASSIQGTADTQYF.